The 27 T cell receptor beta chains in this list originate from one sample, sequenced in a study of blood T cell repertoires in COVID-19. The assay was immunoSEQ multiplex PCR, and TCRdb's table has in-frame clones only and misses some. This table has some 400,000 clones, more than 85% appearing once. Material for sequencing was PBMCs or T cells enriched from blood (not recorded which). The receptor source for this set is a woman aged 40 to 50 who had been exposed to COVID-19.

This clone was counted a single time. This rearrangement joins TRBV2 to TRBJ1-1; TRBD1 aligns across 10 bases. CDR1 and CDR2 from the germline V gene are SNHLY and FYNNEI. V shed 10 bases, J shed 6 bases, and the junction held 8 bases outside the gene matches. The CDR3 length is 13 residues. CDR3 amino acids: CATTGQGMSEAFF. In DNA form, the CDR3 reads TGTGCCACCACGGGACAGGGGATGTCTGAAGCTTTCTTT.

On this clone: Other DNA sequences in the sample encode the same CDR3. CDR3 in amino acids: CATSDGSSYEQYF. The CDR3 DNA reads TGTGCCACCAGTGATGGCAGCTCCTACGAGCAGTACTTC. The V call is TRBV24-1, the J call TRBJ2-7; D remains unclear. This CDR3 contains 13 residues. V was shortened by 3 bases and J by 0 bases, with 5 bases between the two germline ends. Germline values: CDR1 KGHDR, CDR2 SFDVKD.

The chain is built from TRBV18 and TRBJ1-4; the match to TRBD1 covers 9 bases. The CDR3 contains 16 residues. Trimming removed 5 bases from V and 7 bases from J; junction bases left unmatched: 11. CDR1 is KGHSH, CDR2 LQKENI, per germline. The CDR3 loop is CASSSKSGTGSEKLFF. For the CDR3, the DNA is TGTGCCAGCTCATCTAAATCCGGGACAGGGAGTGAAAAACTGTTTTTT.

The chain recombines TRBV30 with TRBJ1-2; maybe TRBD1 (5 bases). Trimming left V 5 bases short and J 4 bases short, with 14 bases between. Germline values: CDR1 GTSNPN, CDR2 SVGIG (reference sequence). This CDR3 is built from 13 residues. CDR3 DNA sequence: TGTGCCTGGGGGACCGGGGGTGGCTATGGCTACACCTTC. This encodes CAWGTGGGYGYTF. The variable domain in full, with the rest retrieved from reference TRBV30 and TRBJ1-2, is SQTIHQWPATLVQPVGSPLSLECTVEGTSNPNLYWYRQAAGRGLQLLFYSVGIGQISSEVPQNLSASRPQDRQFILSSKKLLLSDSGFYLCAWGTGGGYGYTFGSGTRLTVV.

This clone was detected only once. The rearrangement joins TRBV2 to TRBJ1-2, with TRBD1 matching 10 bases. Germline V gives CDR1 SNHLY, CDR2 FYNNEI. The CDR3 runs 14 residues. V lost 3 bases, J lost 7 bases, and 5 bases stayed unmatched. The CDR3, as DNA: TGTGCCAGCAGTGATTCTAGGACAGGGGGTGGCTACACCTTC. This translates into CASSDSRTGGGYTF.

V and J are TRBV24-1 and TRBJ1-1; D unclear. The V gene lost 4 bases and the J gene lost 10 bases, with 15 bases spanning the gap. The CDR3 runs to 13 residues. Germline CDR1 and CDR2: KGHDR and SFDVKD. The DNA for the CDR3 is TGTGCCACCAGTGAATCAGGAACCGCTGGAGCTTTCTTT. It yields the protein CATSESGTAGAFF.

The chain joins TRBV30 to TRBJ1-3; possible D gene TRBD1, 5 bases. The CDR3 has 15 residues. Trimming cost V 0 bases and J 0 bases, with 9 bases left between them. Germline V CDR1 and CDR2: GTSNPN, SVGIG (reference sequence). CDR3 sequence: CAWSVQGSSGNTIYF. For the CDR3, the DNA is TGTGCCTGGAGTGTCCAGGGAAGCTCTGGAAACACCATATATTTT.

The CDR3 DNA follows: TGTGCCAGCAGTTACGAAGGGAACAGGGGCCGGGGGCCCCAGCATTTT. Protein: CASSYEGNRGRGPQHF. V usage is TRBV6-2 or TRBV6-3 and J usage is TRBJ1-5, with 7 bases fitting TRBD1. V gave up 2 bases and J gave up 9 bases; unmatched junction bases: 13. Germline CDR1 is MNHEY and CDR2 is SVGEGT. The CDR3 extends over 16 amino acids.

This clone was seen only a few times. This chain uses TRBV4-2 with TRBJ2-7, with 15 bases identical to TRBD2. The V gene's germline CDR1 is LGHNA and CDR2 YNFKEQ. This CDR3 has 17 amino acids. The V and J ends lost 0 bases and 5 bases, in that order; junction bases with no gene match: 5. The CDR3 region has the DNA TGTGCCAGCAGCCAAGAACTTGGACTAGCGGGAGGGAACGAGCAGTACTTC. Its protein is CASSQELGLAGGNEQYF.

The V gene is TRBV5-1, the J gene TRBJ1-4, with 10 positions matching TRBD1. CDR1 SGHRS and CDR2 YFSETQ come from the germline V gene. The CDR3 is 16 residues long. J was trimmed by 6 bases and V by 5 bases; bases with no gene match: 10. CDR3: CASSVDRGLPYEKLFF. CDR3 in DNA: TGCGCCAGCAGTGTCGACAGGGGGCTCCCATATGAAAAACTGTTTTTT.

This clone was picked up one time. This chain links TRBV19 with TRBJ1-4; a possible D gene is TRBD1 (6 bases). This CDR3 comprises 16 residues. Per the germline V gene, CDR1 is LNHDA and CDR2 is SQIVND (reference sequence). V shed 0 bases and J shed 5 bases, with 13 bases lying between them. The CDR3 loop reads CASSIDPRGRNEKLFF. Written as DNA, the CDR3 is TGTGCCAGTAGTATAGACCCCAGGGGTCGGAATGAAAAACTGTTTTTT.

For this clone: Other DNA sequences in the same sample also yield this CDR3. The genes are TRBV11-2 and TRBJ1-5, with 8 bases identical to TRBD1. Germline V gene data show CDR1 as SGHAT and CDR2 as FQNNGV. This CDR3 comprises 15 residues. V shed 3 bases and J 3 bases; nucleotides not matched to a gene: 4. The CDR3 nucleotides read TGTGCCAGCAGCTTGGGGACAGGTTCCAATCAGCCCCAGCATTTT. Its translation is CASSLGTGSNQPQHF.

The genes are TRBV24-1 and TRBJ1-1; a possible D gene is TRBD1 (5 bases). CDR3 length: 13 amino acids. With 7 bases removed from V and 1 base from J, the gap between germline ends came to 9 bases. Germline CDR1 is KGHDR and CDR2 is SFDVKD. CDR3 protein: CATREGPNTEAFF. CDR3 nucleotides: TGTGCCACCAGGGAGGGACCGAACACTGAAGCTTTCTTT.

This chain joins TRBV10-2 and TRBJ2-1, with 10 bases identical to TRBD2. Germline assignment: CDR1 WSHSY and CDR2 SAAADI. The CDR3 is 17 residues long. The V segment lost 7 bases and the J segment 2 bases; nucleotides outside the gene matches: 11. CDR3 DNA: TGCGCCAGCACCCGCCGGACTAGCGGTTCCCCCTACAATGAGCAGTTCTTC. This codes for CASTRRTSGSPYNEQFF.

This chain joins TRBV5-1 and TRBJ1-1; D not certain. Trimming removed 0 bases at V and 1 base at J, with 4 bases between. CDR3 length equals 13 residues. Germline values: CDR1 SGHRS, CDR2 YFSETQ. The CDR3 DNA is TGCGCCAGCAGCTTGGGGCCGAACACTGAAGCTTTCTTT. Translating it yields CASSLGPNTEAFF.

This clone was recorded only once. The gene calls are TRBV12-5 and TRBJ1-3; D uncertain. Germline CDR1 reads LGHNT; CDR2 reads FRNRAP. The CDR3 loop spans 15 amino acids. V was cut by 4 bases and J by 0 bases, with 10 bases left in between. The CDR3 protein is CASGYAGSSGNTIYF. CDR3 DNA sequence: TGTGCTAGTGGTTATGCGGGGAGCTCTGGAAACACCATATATTTT.

This clone occurred once. The rearrangement joins TRBV28 to TRBJ2-7; D might be TRBD2 (5 bases). Germline V lookup: CDR1 MDHEN, CDR2 SYDVKM. CDR3 length: 15 residues. V was pared by 6 bases and J by 2 bases, with 17 bases between. CDR3 DNA: TGTGCCAGCAGCCGAGTGGGCTTCGGGACCTACGAGCAGTACTTC. It yields the protein CASSRVGFGTYEQYF.

The chain recombines TRBV4-3 with TRBJ1-2; D gene unclear. Trimming took off 0 bases at V and 1 base at J, with 9 bases between the two ends. This CDR3 is built from 15 residues. CDR1 LGHNA and CDR2 YSLEER come from the germline V gene. The CDR3 DNA sequence: TGCGCCAGCAGCCAAGAAAGCGGAGGTAACTATGGCTACACCTTC. Translated, it gives CASSQESGGNYGYTF.

V and J are TRBV2 and TRBJ1-5; 7 bases align to TRBD1. With V trimmed by 6 bases and J by 0 bases, 8 bases remained unmatched. From germline, CDR1 is SNHLY and CDR2 FYNNEI. The CDR3 sequence is 16 residues long. The CDR3 region is CASSKRTGNSNQPQHF. CDR3 coding DNA: TGTGCCAGCAGCAAGAGGACAGGAAATAGCAATCAGCCCCAGCATTTT.

The chain has TRBV6-5 and TRBJ1-2; D not certain. The CDR3 runs to 12 residues. V was shortened by 8 bases and J by 7 bases, with 14 bases between the two germline ends. Germline CDR1 MNHEY, CDR2 SVGAGI. CDR3 protein: CASSEGASGYTF. CDR3 DNA sequence: TGTGCCAGCTCGGAGGGCGCCAGTGGCTACACCTTC.

In its sample, this clone was seen a few times. CDR3: CASSLAGTGAYEQYF. The CDR3 DNA reads TGTGCCAGCAGCCTGGCTGGGACAGGGGCCTACGAGCAGTACTTC. The V call is TRBV5-4, the J call TRBJ2-7, with TRBD1 matching 10 bases. CDR3 size: 15 residues. V was pared by 4 bases and J by 2 bases, with 6 bases of the junction left unmatched. Germline CDR1 is SGHNT and CDR2 is YYREEE (reference sequence).

The chain joins TRBV2 to TRBJ2-3, with a possible D match to TRBD2 (6 bases). Germline loops: CDR1 SNHLY, CDR2 FYNNEI. This CDR3 contains 13 residues. The V gene lost 11 bases and the J gene lost 1 base, with 13 bases spanning the gap. CDR3 protein: CAWRGGRTDTQYF. The DNA for the CDR3 is TGTGCCTGGCGAGGAGGGCGCACAGATACGCAGTATTTT.

The V gene is TRBV9, the J gene TRBJ2-1; perhaps TRBD1 as D (5 bases). The CDR3 extends over 13 amino acids. CDR1 SGDLS and CDR2 YYNGEE come from the germline V gene. V shed 0 bases and J shed 13 bases, with 14 bases lying between them. CDR3 in amino acids: CASSVEPGFDQFF. In nucleotides, the CDR3 is TGTGCCAGCAGCGTAGAACCAGGGTTTGATCAGTTCTTC. Full variable domain (remainder filled in from reference TRBV9 and TRBJ2-1): DSGVTQTPKHLITATGQRVTLRCSPRSGDLSVYWYQQSLDQGLQFLIQYYNGEERAKGNILERFSAQQFPDLHSELNLSSLELGDSALYFCASSVEPGFDQFFGPGTRLTVL.

The chain employs TRBV11-3 and TRBJ2-7, with 8 bases fitting TRBD1. The CDR3 is made up of 15 amino acids. The J segment lost 1 base and the V segment lost 1 base, leaving 3 bases of the junction unmatched. Germline CDR1 SGHNT, CDR2 YENEEA. The CDR3 bases are TGTGCCAGCAGCTTAGGACAGGGGATATCCTACGAGCAGTACTTC. Protein product: CASSLGQGISYEQYF.

V and J are TRBV19 and TRBJ1-6; TRBD1 agrees at 9 bases. Trimming cost V 5 bases and J 9 bases; bases outside gene matches: 8. Germline V gene data show CDR1 as LNHDA and CDR2 as SQIVND (reference sequence). The CDR3 loop spans 15 amino acids. The CDR3 sequence: CASSQLQGASSPLHF. DNA for the CDR3: TGTGCCAGTAGTCAGCTACAGGGGGCGTCTTCACCCCTCCACTTT.

CDR3 in amino acids: CASSRGLDSNQPQHF. CDR3 nucleotide sequence: TGTGCCAGCTCACGAGGTCTTGATAGCAATCAGCCCCAGCATTTT. The chain carries TRBV18 and TRBJ1-5; D unresolved. Trimming took off 4 bases at V and 0 bases at J, with 10 bases between the two ends. Germline CDR1 reads KGHSH; CDR2 reads LQKENI. The CDR3 is made up of 15 amino acids.

This chain connects TRBV3-1 (or the pseudogene TRBV3-2) to TRBJ1-6, with D perhaps matching TRBD1 (5 bases). V shed 5 bases and J shed 10 bases, with 9 bases lying between them. This CDR3 spans 12 amino acids. Germline V CDR1 and CDR2: LGHDT, YNNKEL (reference sequence). The CDR3 DNA reads TGTGCCAGCAGCAAAGGGGCATCACCCCTCCACTTT. Translated, it gives CASSKGASPLHF.